This T cell receptor (beta chain) stems from a study of PD-1 blockade in classical Hodgkin lymphoma (dated by TCRdb to about 2020). For the study in its entirety: Nivolumab dosing was 3 mg/kg intravenously every 2 weeks, continuing until either disease progression or unacceptable toxicity. The study used CyTOF and TCR beta sequencing to define a peripheral blood immune signature of response to PD-1 blockade in classical Hodgkin lymphoma. On the study overall, not on this receptor specifically: Only a single clinical trial cohort was studied, and what caused the repertoire differences, possibly disease activity or prior therapy, remained undefined. Patients starting nivolumab less than 1 year after ASCT had lower diversity and were excluded from later analyses to avoid confounding by immune reconstitution. A significant rise by C4D1 was seen in CD4+ but not CD8+ TCR diversity (p=0.0027 vs p=0.16), with the rise being most apparent in complete responders (p=0.02). Baseline TCR diversity was reported to be lower in newly diagnosed patients than in healthy donors, and even lower in relapsed/refractory patients. Trial patients with a complete response had baseline diversity similar to that of newly diagnosed patients, while partial responders and progressors had significantly lower diversity.

The CDR3 runs 13 amino acids, cysteine and phenylalanine included. The retained sequence is limited to the CDR3, 39 bases, with the frame set at the first base. The germline V end is reduced by 5 bases and the J end by 6 bases; junction bases left unmatched: 3. Sequences SGHTA (CDR1) and FQGTGA (CDR2) are obtained from the germline V gene. The Qiagen DNeasy kit was used to extract genomic DNA both from unsorted PBMCs and from the negatively selected CD4+ and CD8+ fractions. TCR beta CDR3 regions were subjected to amplification by immunoSEQ multiplex PCR with primers that anneal to V and J segments. A synthetic immune receptor repertoire was used to minimize amplification bias, and remaining bias was computationally removed after sequencing. Per the original workflow: Custom Python scripts were used to quantify repertoire diversity as the Shannon entropy index. Unsorted, CD4+ and CD8+ repertoires were examined separately, except in combined analyses, for which CD4+ and CD8+ sequences were merged in silico. A clone counted as expanded when the clone's frequency after treatment rose at least 2-fold relative to C1D1, and clones undetected at baseline were given a pseudocount of 0.5. Singleton clones were defined as clones with 0 or 1 copy at C1D1, and non-singleton clones were defined as clones with 2 or more copies. By matching protein sequences in sorted samples from the same patient, clones expanded in unsorted samples were annotated as CD4+, CD8+ or unknown. Diversity changes from C1D1 to C4D1 were tested in paired samples using Wilcoxon tests. This immuneACCESS table, as held by TCRdb, lists in-frame sequences with V and J called but not all clones. Of the missing ones, under half trace to an unresolved V gene in checked studies; the others have no known cause. V and J calls and clone size come straight from that table; D and trimming were deduced from the DNA. The table for this sample lists approximately 21,000 clones; 85% to 90% of them were counted only once. The top ten clonotypes cover 13% of the sample.

The time point label here, explained by the study, means: cycle 4 day 1 (C4D1), after five to seven weeks of nivolumab. Every trial patient had relapsed after autologous stem cell transplantation, and cohorts A, B and C differed in prior brentuximab vedotin exposure. The trial cohort was composed of 55 to 65 patients with relapsed/refractory classical Hodgkin lymphoma, for whom complete response, partial response or progressive disease was recorded as best overall response. Trial patients were treated with single-agent nivolumab in the multi-cohort phase II CheckMate 205 trial. An independent review committee assessed best overall response by applying the 2007 International Working Group response criteria. Trial PBMCs were collected just before the start of nivolumab (C1D1) and during therapy at cycle 2 day 1 and cycle 4 day 1. Peripheral blood was collected in 8 mL Vacutainer Cell Preparation Tubes, from which PBMCs were isolated by centrifugation and then cryopreserved.

Notes on this clone: Its antigen is not yet known. Within one base of it there is no much larger clone, and no base qualities were kept.

The rearrangement combines TRBV7-3 with TRBJ2-1; 8 middle bases align to TRBD1. The source was peripheral blood mononuclear cells (PBMCs), collected before the fourth cycle of nivolumab. The sequence derives from a human donor with classical Hodgkin lymphoma. The CDR3 region reads CASSADRANEQFF. The nucleotides are TGTGCCAGCAGCGCGGACAGGGCCAATGAGCAGTTCTTC.